The clone carrying this TCR beta chain was recorded many times. Germline V lookup: CDR1 MNHEY, CDR2 SVGAGI. The CDR3 length is 12 residues. The V end was cut by 10 bases, the J end by 0 bases, with 9 bases between. Each CDR3 protein gets one entry after TCRdb re-called the 5' RACE reads with MiXCR. This table holds 200,000 to 250,000 distinct CDR3 sequences, less than 3.5% found once. The sample belongs to a study of T cells after yellow fever vaccination. This sequence originates from a man aged 18 to 35 who received the YFV17D yellow fever vaccine. V is TRBV6-5 and J is TRBJ1-2; D unresolved. Here the sequenced sample was CD4+ T cells sorted from PBMCs, taken 10 days after the yellow fever booster vaccination. DNA of the CDR3: TGTGCCACTGGTCGGGCTAACTATGGCTACACCTTC. It codes for CATGRANYGYTF.